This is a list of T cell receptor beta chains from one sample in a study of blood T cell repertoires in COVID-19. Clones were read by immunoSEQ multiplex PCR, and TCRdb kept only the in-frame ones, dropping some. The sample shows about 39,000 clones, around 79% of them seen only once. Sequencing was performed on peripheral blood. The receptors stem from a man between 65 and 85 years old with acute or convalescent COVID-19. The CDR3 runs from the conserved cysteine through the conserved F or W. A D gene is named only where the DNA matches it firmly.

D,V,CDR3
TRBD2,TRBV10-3,CAIRLAGEGYEQYF
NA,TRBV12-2,CASRFIFPGTGVRKLFF
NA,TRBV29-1,CSVEDLGGSNTEAFF
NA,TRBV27,CASSLVAATDTQYF
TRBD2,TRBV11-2,CASSSGLAIF
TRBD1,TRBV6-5,CASDVGQGQGPQHF
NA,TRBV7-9,CASLGGNTGELFF
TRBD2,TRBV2,CASSRLAGGPINYNEQFF
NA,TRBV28,CASIQRGSPNTEAFF
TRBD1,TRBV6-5,CASSSGQTYEQYF
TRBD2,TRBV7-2,CASSTVLAGGEQYF
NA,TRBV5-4,CASSLETGIHEQYF
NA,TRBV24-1,CATSDLVSGFNTGELFF
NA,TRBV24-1,CATSDFGGTETQYF
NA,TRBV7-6,CASSLTVFLGETQYF
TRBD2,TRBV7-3,CASSLASGTGELFF
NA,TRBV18,CASSPSQGLIYEQYF
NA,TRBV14,CASSQGRRADNEKLFF
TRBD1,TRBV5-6,CASIPLGTAGNTIYF
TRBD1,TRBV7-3,CASSGDRGQEAFF
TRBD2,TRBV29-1,CSGLLAGRHNEQFF
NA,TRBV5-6,CASTRGYGELFF
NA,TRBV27,CASSLHKTNYGYTF
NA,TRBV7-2,CASSLDTYQPQHF
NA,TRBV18,CASSPRQSNYGYTF
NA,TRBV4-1,CASSQVPVRGGAYNEQFF
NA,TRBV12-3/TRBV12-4,CASREGYTGELFF
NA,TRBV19,CASRGGVGTGELFF
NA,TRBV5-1,CASSLELDSLQETQYF
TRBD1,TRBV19,CASSPRTGVSYNEQFF
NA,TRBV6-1,CASSERQSGRGGDKQYF
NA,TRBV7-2,CASTERVALHF
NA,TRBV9,CASSPARGSYNEQFF
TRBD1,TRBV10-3,CAISESAGQGYNEQFF
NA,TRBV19,CASSIGSYNEQFF
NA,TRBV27,CASTGYGNSPLHF
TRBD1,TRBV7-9,CASSRDRGGQPQHF
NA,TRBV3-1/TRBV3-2,CASSRGTTNEKLFF
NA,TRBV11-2,CASSSIRGNYGYTF
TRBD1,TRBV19,CASSTSFLTGTGAEKLFF